This passage covers 25 T cell receptor beta chains from one sample sequenced in a study of blood T cell repertoires in COVID-19. The repertoire was sequenced with immunoSEQ multiplex PCR; TCRdb's copy has only in-frame clones and lacks some. Of 200,000 to 250,000 clones listed, about 79% are singletons. The sequenced sample consisted of peripheral blood. The receptors were gathered from a woman between 40 and 55 years old who had recovered from COVID-19.

In its sample, this clone was seen a few times. J is TRBJ1-1 and V is TRBV6-4; D possibly corresponds to TRBD1 (5 bases). CDR3 length equals 18 residues. The V gene lost 5 bases and the J gene lost 1 base, with 23 bases spanning the gap. In germline, CDR1 is MRHNA, CDR2 SNTAGT. As DNA, the CDR3 is TGTGCCAGCAGTAAAGCCCCGACAGCGGGGTCGGAGAACACTGAAGCTTTCTTT. Translating it yields CASSKAPTAGSENTEAFF.

The V gene is TRBV20-1, the J gene TRBJ2-7; D may be TRBD1 (5 bases). The CDR3 is made up of 14 amino acids. Trimming stripped 3 bases from V and 6 bases from J, with 18 bases between. Germline CDR1 and CDR2: DFQATT and SNEGSKA (reference sequence). CDR3 in DNA: TGCAGTGCTAGTACCGCAGGGCTCATATCCGAGCAGTACTTC. Protein product: CSASTAGLISEQYF.

The gene calls are TRBV6-2 or TRBV6-3 and TRBJ1-1; maybe TRBD1 (6 bases). V lost 0 bases and J 8 bases, leaving 13 bases between the germline ends. The CDR3 spans 14 residues. The germline gives CDR1 MNHEY, CDR2 SVGEGT. The DNA for the CDR3 is TGTGCCAGCAGTTACTCGCAGGGGCGCATAGAAGCTTTCTTT. Amino acid sequence: CASSYSQGRIEAFF.

V usage is TRBV18 and J usage is TRBJ2-2, with TRBD1 as a possible D gene (6 bases). The CDR3 is made up of 15 amino acids. Trimming left V 6 bases short and J 1 base short, with 12 bases between. The germline V gene has CDR1 KGHSH and CDR2 LQKENI. The CDR3 DNA reads TGTGCCAGCTCCCGCGTACAGGGGAACACCGGGGAGCTGTTTTTT. Protein: CASSRVQGNTGELFF.

This chain joins TRBV6-1 and TRBJ1-1; 10 bases map to TRBD1. Germline values: CDR1 MNHNS, CDR2 SASEGT. CDR3 length: 17 residues. With 3 bases clipped from V and 1 base from J, the junction kept 8 bases outside the gene matches. CDR3 nucleotides: TGTGCCAGCAGTGACGACCGGGACAGGGGTAGGAACACTGAAGCTTTCTTT. Residues: CASSDDRDRGRNTEAFF.

The V and J genes are TRBV7-8 and TRBJ1-2, with D perhaps matching TRBD1 (6 bases). The V gene's germline CDR1 is SGHVS and CDR2 FQNEAQ. Deletions cut 0 bases from V and 8 bases from J, with 16 bases between. CDR3 length: 15 amino acids. The CDR3 sequence: CASSLAGAILTGYTF. CDR3 sequence (DNA): TGTGCCAGCAGCTTAGCGGGGGCAATATTGACGGGCTACACCTTC.

V usage is TRBV7-9 and J usage is TRBJ2-5, with D possibly matching TRBD2 (5 bases). Germline CDR1 SEHNR, CDR2 FQNEAQ (reference sequence). V lost 2 bases and J 5 bases, leaving 24 bases between the germline ends. The CDR3 has 18 amino acids. DNA of the CDR3: TGTGCCAGCAGCTTAAATGGGGTCAGTCTTGGGAGAAGGGAGACCCAGTACTTC. It codes for CASSLNGVSLGRRETQYF.

The chain uses TRBV19 and TRBJ1-1, with D possibly TRBD1 on 5 matching bases. The V gene lost 3 bases and the J gene lost 5 bases, with 10 bases spanning the gap. CDR1 LNHDA and CDR2 SQIVND come from the germline V gene (reference sequence). The CDR3 extends over 13 amino acids. CDR3 loop: CASSITRGTEAFF. DNA of the CDR3: TGTGCCAGTAGTATTACCCGGGGGACTGAAGCTTTCTTT.

V and J are TRBV4-1 and TRBJ2-2; D ambiguous. The CDR3 consists of 14 residues. Trimming stripped 0 bases from V and 5 bases from J, with 7 bases between. The germline V gene encodes CDR1 MGHRA and CDR2 YSYEKL. The CDR3 DNA sequence: TGCGCCAGCAGCCAAGATAGCTGGACCGGGGAGCTGTTTTTT. Amino acids: CASSQDSWTGELFF.

The chain couples TRBV3-1 (or the pseudogene TRBV3-2) to TRBJ2-6; maybe TRBD2 (5 bases). Deletions cut 4 bases from V and 0 bases from J, with 10 bases between. The CDR3 covers 16 residues. The V gene's germline CDR1 is LGHDT and CDR2 YNNKEL (reference sequence). The CDR3 sequence is CASSPNLASGANVLTF. For the CDR3, the DNA is TGTGCCAGCAGCCCCAATCTAGCCTCTGGGGCCAACGTCCTGACTTTC.

V gene TRBV29-1 combines with J gene TRBJ1-1; possibly TRBD1 for D (6 bases). The CDR3 has 13 residues. The germline V and J ends were trimmed by 5 bases and 1 base, with 11 bases remaining between them. CDR1 and CDR2 (germline): SQVTM, ANQGSEA. CDR3 sequence: CSVLGTSNTEAFF. The DNA for the CDR3 is TGCAGCGTTCTCGGGACATCGAACACTGAAGCTTTCTTT.

On this clone: This sample includes further DNA sequences coding for the same CDR3. This chain links TRBV9 with TRBJ1-5, with D possibly being TRBD1 (6 bases). From germline, CDR1 is SGDLS and CDR2 YYNGEE. Trimming took 0 bases from V and 5 from J, leaving 15 bases between them. The CDR3 spans 16 residues. The CDR3 loop is CASSVGSGRGDQPQHF. The CDR3 DNA reads TGTGCCAGCAGCGTAGGAAGTGGGAGGGGGGATCAGCCCCAGCATTTT.

The chain uses TRBV2 and TRBJ1-2; D is possibly TRBD1 (5 bases). The CDR3 sequence is 13 residues long. The V gene's germline CDR1 is SNHLY and CDR2 FYNNEI. V lost 4 bases, J lost 8 bases, and 14 bases lay in between. The CDR3 region is CASSGTSLWGYTF. The CDR3 DNA sequence: TGTGCCAGCAGTGGGACATCCCTCTGGGGCTACACCTTC.

The chain uses TRBV3-1 (or the pseudogene TRBV3-2) and TRBJ1-1; the D gene is possibly TRBD1 (5 bases). Trimming pared 4 bases from V and 1 base from J, leaving 10 bases between. CDR3 length equals 14 residues. Germline V gene sequence: CDR1 LGHDT, CDR2 YNNKEL (reference sequence). CDR3 in DNA: TGTGCCAGCAGCCCGACAGCCCCGAACACTGAAGCTTTCTTT. Amino acid sequence: CASSPTAPNTEAFF.

The chain has TRBV13 and TRBJ2-3; D ambiguous. Looked up from germline, CDR1 is PRHDT and CDR2 is FYEKMQ (reference sequence). This CDR3 contains 13 residues. Between the trimmed V and J ends, which lost 4 bases and 4 bases, there was a span of 9 bases. This CDR3 reads CASSWSGPDTQYF. For the CDR3, the DNA is TGTGCCAGCAGCTGGAGTGGCCCAGATACGCAGTATTTT.

V is TRBV24-1 and J is TRBJ2-7; TRBD1 aligns across 8 bases. The junction had 5 bases not matched to a gene; V was cut back by 4 bases and J by 1 base. Germline V CDR1 and CDR2: KGHDR, SFDVKD. This CDR3 is built from 15 residues. CDR3 region: CATSDGGQGSYEQYF. CDR3 DNA: TGTGCCACCAGTGACGGCGGACAGGGTTCCTACGAGCAGTACTTC.

This clone was counted once. V and J are TRBV3-1 (or the pseudogene TRBV3-2) and TRBJ2-3; 8 nucleotides match TRBD2. V shed 8 bases and J 1 base; nucleotides not matched to a gene: 5. This CDR3 has 14 residues. CDR1 is LGHDT and CDR2 is YNNKEL in the germline V gene (reference sequence). The CDR3 nucleotides are TGTGCCAGCCAGCGGGGGATTGGCACAGATACGCAGTATTTT. Its translation is CASQRGIGTDTQYF.

This clone was found a few times. The chain has TRBV2 and TRBJ2-7, with a tentative D call TRBD1 (6 bases). V dropped 4 bases and J dropped 2 bases, with 12 bases sitting between them. The CDR3 spans 14 residues. Looked up from germline, CDR1 is SNHLY and CDR2 is FYNNEI. CDR3 in amino acids: CASSVQGRAYEQYF. The CDR3 bases are TGTGCCAGCAGTGTGCAGGGGCGGGCCTACGAGCAGTACTTC.

The gene calls are TRBV6-5 and TRBJ1-1; D unclear. The ends were cut back, 4 bases at V and 2 bases at J, with 8 bases in the middle. The CDR3 loop spans 13 amino acids. The germline V gene encodes CDR1 MNHEY and CDR2 SVGAGI. CDR3 loop: CASSFNFNTEAFF. CDR3 DNA sequence: TGTGCCAGCAGTTTCAACTTTAACACTGAAGCTTTCTTT.

This chain connects TRBV25-1 to TRBJ2-5, with TRBD2 matching 10 bases. This CDR3 is 16 amino acids long. Unmatched junction bases numbered 6, after V lost 0 bases and J lost 5 bases. Germline V gene sequence: CDR1 MGHDK, CDR2 SYGVNS. CDR3 in amino acids: CASSEYLAGGAETQYF. DNA for the CDR3: TGTGCCAGCAGTGAATATTTAGCGGGGGGCGCTGAGACCCAGTACTTC.

The gene calls are TRBV9 and TRBJ2-2, with D perhaps TRBD2 (5 bases). The CDR3 is 17 residues long. Trimming removed 1 base from V and 5 bases from J, with 18 bases in between. The germline V gene has CDR1 SGDLS and CDR2 YYNGEE. The CDR3 reads CASSVMARGSSTGELFF. CDR3 nucleotides: TGTGCCAGCAGCGTAATGGCAAGAGGGTCTTCGACCGGGGAGCTGTTTTTT.

In its sample, this clone was seen once. This chain links TRBV4-3 with TRBJ2-1; TRBD2 matches 10 bases. With 0 bases clipped from V and 4 bases from J, the junction kept 3 bases outside the gene matches. Germline lookup yields CDR1 LGHNA and CDR2 YSLEER. The CDR3 runs to 16 residues. The CDR3 nucleotides read TGCGCCAGCAGCCAAGATTTAGCGGGGGGATACAATGAGCAGTTCTTC. Translation gives CASSQDLAGGYNEQFF.

This clone was recorded a few times. V is TRBV11-3 and J is TRBJ2-5, with TRBD2 matching over 14 bases. The CDR3 contains 17 residues. Trimming cost V 6 bases and J 3 bases; bases outside gene matches: 9. Germline assignment: CDR1 SGHNT and CDR2 YENEEA. The CDR3 region has the DNA TGTGCCAGCAGTTCGGGACTAGCGGGGGACCTCAAAGAGACCCAGTACTTC. The encoded protein is CASSSGLAGDLKETQYF.

Only one count was recorded for this clone. The CDR3 nucleotides read TGTGCCAGCGGATCCCCAGCAAGCTCTGGAAACACCATATATTTT. As protein: CASGSPASSGNTIYF. This chain joins TRBV10-3 and TRBJ1-3; D is unresolved. The CDR3 totals 15 residues. The V gene lost 10 bases and the J gene lost 0 bases, with 16 bases spanning the gap. Germline CDR1 ENHRY, CDR2 SYGVKD.

The CDR3 sequence is CSVKGPNEKLFF. CDR3 bases: TGCAGCGTTAAAGGGCCGAATGAAAAACTGTTTTTT. This chain links TRBV29-1 with TRBJ1-4, with no clear D. CDR1 and CDR2 (germline): SQVTM, ANQGSEA. This CDR3 spans 12 amino acids. V was trimmed by 5 bases and J by 5 bases, leaving 9 bases between them. The whole variable domain, remainder taken from reference TRBV29-1 and TRBJ1-4, is SAVISQKPSRDICQRGTSLTIQCQVDSQVTMMFWYRQQPGQSLTLIATANQGSEATYESGFVIDKFPISRPNLTFSTLTVSNMSPEDSSIYLCSVKGPNEKLFFGSGTQLSVL.